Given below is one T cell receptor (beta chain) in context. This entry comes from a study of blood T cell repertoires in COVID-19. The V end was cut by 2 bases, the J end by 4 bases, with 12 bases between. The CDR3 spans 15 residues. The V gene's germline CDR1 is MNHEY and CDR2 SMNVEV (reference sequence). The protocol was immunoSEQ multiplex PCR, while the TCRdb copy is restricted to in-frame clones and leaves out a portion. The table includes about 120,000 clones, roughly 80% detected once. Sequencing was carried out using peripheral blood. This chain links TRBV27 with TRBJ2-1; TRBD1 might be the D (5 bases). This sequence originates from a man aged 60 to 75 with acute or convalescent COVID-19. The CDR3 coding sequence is TGTGCCAGCAGTTTAAGACAGAATTTATACAATGAGCAGTTCTTC. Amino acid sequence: CASSLRQNLYNEQFF.